A single sample is the source of the 30 T cell receptor beta chains below, sequenced in a study of a mutant IDH1 vaccine in newly diagnosed glioma. Their antigens remain unidentified. The table came from immunoSEQ multiplex PCR; TCRdb's copy has only in-frame clones and leaves some out. The sample lists tens of thousands of clones, roughly 84% seen once, with roughly 4.5% in the top ten. Time point here: week 35, safety follow-up. The investigators gave 300 ug of mutant IDH1 20-mer peptide in each vaccine dose, together with topical imiquimod. Here the sequenced sample was PBMCs, taken from a glioma patient whose treatment included an IDH1 peptide vaccine. These receptors came from a man aged 25-45 years with glioma.

The chain is built from TRBV4-1 and TRBJ1-5; possibly TRBD1 for D (6 bases). This CDR3 has 16 residues. CDR1 is MGHRA, CDR2 YSYEKL, per germline. With 1 base removed from V and 2 bases from J, the gap between germline ends came to 12 bases. CDR3 DNA sequence: TGCGCCAGCAGCCAAGCTCAGGGGCCTGGCAATCAGCCCCAGCATTTT. It yields the protein CASSQAQGPGNQPQHF.

This chain joins TRBV5-1 and TRBJ2-3, with TRBD2 identical over 8 bases. V gave up 5 bases and J gave up 1 base; unmatched junction bases: 9. Looked up from germline, CDR1 is SGHRS and CDR2 is YFSETQ. There are 16 residues in the CDR3. CDR3 residues: CASSSLAGMGTDTQYF. The CDR3 DNA follows: TGCGCCAGCAGTTCTTTAGCGGGGATGGGCACAGATACGCAGTATTTT.

The V call is TRBV7-9, the J call TRBJ1-6, with D possibly matching TRBD1 (6 bases). This CDR3 has 13 residues. V was cut by 4 bases and J by 11 bases, with 12 bases left in between. Germline assignment: CDR1 SEHNR and CDR2 FQNEAQ (reference sequence). For the CDR3, the DNA is TGTGCCAGCAGCTCCGAGGGGGAGGCACCCCTCCACTTT. This sequence encodes CASSSEGEAPLHF.

This clone was observed once. The V gene is TRBV9, the J gene TRBJ2-3, with a tentative D call TRBD2 (5 bases). CDR3 length: 15 residues. CDR1 and CDR2 (germline): SGDLS, YYNGEE. V lost 0 bases and J lost 6, with 14 bases in between. The CDR3 reads CASSVVGLLSDTQYF. CDR3 nucleotide sequence: TGTGCCAGCAGCGTAGTCGGACTTTTAAGTGATACGCAGTATTTT.

This chain links TRBV6-5 with TRBJ1-2, with TRBD1 matching 7 bases. J was trimmed by 4 bases and V by 8 bases; bases with no gene match: 10. Germline loops: CDR1 MNHEY, CDR2 SVGAGI. This CDR3 spans 14 amino acids. The CDR3 region has the DNA TGTGCCAGCTGTACCTTTGGACAGGCCTATGGCTACACCTTC. Translating it yields CASCTFGQAYGYTF.

V gene TRBV10-3 combines with J gene TRBJ2-7; tentative D call: TRBD1 (6 bases). The CDR3 sequence is 14 residues long. The germline V and J ends were trimmed by 6 bases and 2 bases, with 14 bases remaining between them. Looked up from germline, CDR1 is ENHRY and CDR2 is SYGVKD. CDR3 DNA sequence: TGTGCCATCAGGTCGGGGACACTTACCTACGAGCAGTACTTC. The encoded protein is CAIRSGTLTYEQYF.

The chain is built from TRBV28 and TRBJ2-7; TRBD1 agrees at 7 bases. The germline V gene has CDR1 MDHEN and CDR2 SYDVKM. The CDR3 totals 14 residues. V gave up 6 bases and J gave up 3 bases; unmatched junction bases: 8. Written as DNA, the CDR3 is TGTGCCAGCAGGACTGAAGGGACAGACTACGAGCAGTACTTC. Protein sequence: CASRTEGTDYEQYF.

The chain joins TRBV4-2 to TRBJ1-3; a possible D gene is TRBD1 (5 bases). The germline CDR1 and CDR2 sequences are LGHNA and YNFKEQ. The CDR3 is made up of 19 amino acids. Trimming cost V 4 bases and J 0 bases, with 22 bases left between them. CDR3 nucleotides: TGTGCCAGCAGCCGAAGCGTCGGGGAGGGGCGGAACTCTGGAAACACCATATATTTT. This sequence encodes CASSRSVGEGRNSGNTIYF.

This chain joins TRBV5-6 and TRBJ1-2; D might be TRBD1 (5 bases). The CDR3 runs 14 residues. Per the germline V gene, CDR1 is SGHDT and CDR2 is YYEEEE. The ends were cut back, 5 bases at V and 0 bases at J, with 11 bases in the middle. In DNA, the CDR3 is TGTGCCAGCAGACTCAGGGCCGCTAACTATGGCTACACCTTC. Translation: CASRLRAANYGYTF.

The genes are TRBV9 and TRBJ1-3; the D gene is possibly TRBD1 (5 bases). The germline gives CDR1 SGDLS, CDR2 YYNGEE. Trimming cost V 3 bases and J 2 bases, with 12 bases left between them. The CDR3 totals 15 residues. Here the CDR3 DNA reads TGTGCCAGCAGCGGCGACAGCTACACTGGAAACACCATATATTTT. Translation gives CASSGDSYTGNTIYF.

This clone was recorded once. The rearrangement uses TRBV5-1 and TRBJ2-5; 11 positions match TRBD1. The germline V gene has CDR1 SGHRS and CDR2 YFSETQ. This CDR3 is 13 amino acids long. The V gene end was trimmed by 6 bases and the J gene end by 4 bases; junction bases not matched to a gene: 2. The CDR3 DNA follows: TGCGCCAGCACCGGGACAGGGGGAGAGACCCAGTACTTC. It encodes CASTGTGGETQYF.

V gene TRBV2 combines with J gene TRBJ2-1, with D hard to call. The CDR3 has 13 residues. Germline CDR1 reads SNHLY; CDR2 reads FYNNEI. Trimming cost V 6 bases and J 7 bases, with 13 bases left between them. DNA for the CDR3: TGTGCCAGCAGGGGGATCTACCGAAATGAGCAGTTCTTC. Encoded protein: CASRGIYRNEQFF.

The CDR3 DNA is TGTGCCAGCAGGGAGGGAGCTCGGAACTATGGCTACACCTTC. It is translated as CASREGARNYGYTF. This chain connects TRBV28 to TRBJ1-2; D call uncertain. V gave up 6 bases and J gave up 2 bases, with 13 bases separating them. Germline V gene data show CDR1 as MDHEN and CDR2 as SYDVKM. This CDR3 comprises 14 residues.

V and J are TRBV30 and TRBJ2-2; TRBD1 matches at 8 bases. The CDR3 loop spans 18 amino acids. The germline CDR1 and CDR2 sequences are GTSNPN and SVGIG (reference sequence). J lost 1 base, V lost 3 bases, and 13 bases had no gene match. The CDR3 protein is CAWSPLYRDRWNTGELFF. In DNA form, the CDR3 reads TGTGCCTGGAGCCCCCTCTATCGGGACAGGTGGAACACCGGGGAGCTGTTTTTT.

The CDR3 DNA reads TGTGCCAGCAGCAGCCTGGGAGCCCCCTCTGGCTACACCTTC. This codes for CASSSLGAPSGYTF. The chain combines TRBV2 with TRBJ1-2; D unresolved. The CDR3 is 14 residues long. The germline V and J ends were trimmed by 6 bases and 7 bases, with 18 bases remaining between them. Germline-derived CDR1 and CDR2 are SNHLY and FYNNEI.

The chain recombines TRBV5-1 with TRBJ2-1; D unresolved. The germline V and J ends were trimmed by 0 bases and 15 bases, with 10 bases remaining between them. CDR1 is SGHRS, CDR2 YFSETQ, per germline. The CDR3 has 11 amino acids. As DNA, the CDR3 is TGCGCCAGCAGCTTGGGAGCAGCATTGTTCTTC. It yields the protein CASSLGAALFF.

This chain connects TRBV5-5 to TRBJ1-4, with D hard to call. Germline V CDR1 and CDR2: SGHKS, YYEKEE (reference sequence). The CDR3 has 13 amino acids. Trimming took 2 bases from V and 12 from J, leaving 14 bases between them. The CDR3 DNA sequence: TGTGCCAGCAGCTTTAGTGTGGGTAGGGAACTGTTTTTT. The encoded protein is CASSFSVGRELFF.

The CDR3 DNA reads TGCGCCAGCAGTCCCGGGACAACTGGGGCCAACGTCCTGACTTTC. Its translation is CASSPGTTGANVLTF. This chain connects TRBV5-1 to TRBJ2-6, with TRBD1 as a possible D gene (6 bases). The V gene's germline CDR1 is SGHRS and CDR2 YFSETQ. V lost 5 bases, J lost 2 bases, and 11 bases lay in between. CDR3 length: 15 amino acids.

The table lists this clone with a few counts. The J gene is TRBJ2-7, the V gene TRBV18, with D possibly being TRBD1 (6 bases). The CDR3 extends over 14 amino acids. The V gene lost 3 bases and the J gene lost 3 bases, with 12 bases spanning the gap. Germline-derived CDR1 and CDR2 are KGHSH and LQKENI. CDR3 sequence: CASSPKTGFYEQYF. The CDR3 region has the DNA TGTGCCAGCTCACCTAAAACAGGGTTCTACGAGCAGTACTTC.

V gene TRBV6-1 combines with J gene TRBJ2-1; 8 bases match TRBD1. The CDR3 covers 13 residues. After removal of 7 bases from V and 7 bases from J, the junction contained 6 bases not matched to a gene. Per germline, CDR1 MNHNS and CDR2 SASEGT. Here the CDR3 DNA reads TGTGCCAGCATTGAGGACAGGGTGAATGAGCAGTTCTTC. Protein: CASIEDRVNEQFF.

V is TRBV19 and J is TRBJ1-2; 7 bases map to TRBD1. The germline V gene encodes CDR1 LNHDA and CDR2 SQIVND (reference sequence). The CDR3 consists of 16 residues. Germline trimming cut 2 bases from V and 5 bases from J; bases unmatched to any gene: 11. The CDR3 region is CASSIPGQGVKYGYTF. The CDR3 DNA reads as TGTGCCAGTAGTATACCGGGCCAGGGGGTAAAGTATGGCTACACCTTC.

The chain uses TRBV29-1 and TRBJ1-1; D ambiguous. In germline, CDR1 is SQVTM, CDR2 ANQGSEA. The CDR3 spans 13 residues. V was cut by 6 bases and J by 6 bases, with 17 bases left in between. CDR3 sequence (DNA): TGCAGCGTCTCCTCGGGGAAGTTTGCTGAAGCTTTCTTT. It codes for CSVSSGKFAEAFF. The entire variable domain, with the rest obtained from reference TRBV29-1 and TRBJ1-1, is as follows: SAVISQKPSRDICQRGTSLTIQCQVDSQVTMMFWYRQQPGQSLTLIATANQGSEATYESGFVIDKFPISRPNLTFSTLTVSNMSPEDSSIYLCSVSSGKFAEAFFGQGTRLTVV.

The rearrangement joins TRBV7-6 to TRBJ2-2, with D possibly matching TRBD2 (6 bases). Per the germline V gene, CDR1 is SGHVS and CDR2 is FNYEAQ. This CDR3 region has 16 residues. V lost 5 bases, J lost 6 bases, and 19 bases lay in between. CDR3 nucleotides: TGTGCCAGCAGCCTCACTACACTCAGCGGGTCCGGGGAGCTGTTTTTT. This translates into CASSLTTLSGSGELFF. The full variable domain, with the rest looked up from reference TRBV7-6 and TRBJ2-2, is GAGVSQSPRYKVTKRGQDVALRCDPISGHVSLYWYRQALGQGPEFLTYFNYEAQQDKSGLPNDRFSAERPEGSISTLTIQRTEQRDSAMYRCASSLTTLSGSGELFFGEGSRLTVL.

This clone appeared once. Relative to the germline gene, one junction end is altered; a read error may explain this. In DNA, the CDR3 is TGTAGCTCCAAGAATGGGGAGACCGGGGAGCTGTTTTTT. This gives the protein CSSKNGETGELFF. This sequence joins TRBV29-1 and TRBJ2-2; D is perhaps TRBD2 (5 bases). In germline, CDR1 is SQVTM, CDR2 ANQGSEA. The length of the CDR3 is 13 residues.

This clone was seen only once. This chain uses TRBV6-1 with TRBJ2-3; 7 bases are shared with TRBD1. Germline V gives CDR1 MNHNS, CDR2 SASEGT. The trim removed 6 bases at V and 2 bases at J, leaving 8 bases unmatched. The CDR3 totals 15 residues. Here the CDR3 DNA reads TGTGCCAGCAGCCGGGACAGAATATCCACAGATACGCAGTATTTT. Amino acids: CASSRDRISTDTQYF.

V gene TRBV29-1 combines with J gene TRBJ2-1; 13 bases are a match to TRBD2. The CDR3 is 15 residues long. The V gene's germline CDR1 is SQVTM and CDR2 ANQGSEA. Trimming removed 3 bases from V and 9 bases from J; junction bases left unmatched: 8. This CDR3 is CSVDRLAGGDGEQFF. The CDR3 DNA sequence: TGCAGCGTTGATAGACTAGCGGGGGGTGATGGTGAGCAGTTCTTC.

This clone was seen once. This rearrangement joins TRBV7-8 to TRBJ2-2; D remains ambiguous. V was pared by 6 bases and J by 5 bases, with 10 bases between. This CDR3 contains 13 residues. In germline, CDR1 is SGHVS, CDR2 FQNEAQ. CDR3 sequence reads: CASRPGGTGELFF. The CDR3 nucleotides read TGTGCCAGCAGACCCGGTGGGACCGGGGAGCTGTTTTTT. Full variable domain (rest looked up from reference TRBV7-8 and TRBJ2-2): GAGVSQSPRYKVAKRGQDVALRCDPISGHVSLFWYQQALGQGPEFLTYFQNEAQLDKSGLPSDRFFAERPEGSVSTLKIQRTQQEDSAVYLCASRPGGTGELFFGEGSRLTVL.

This chain links TRBV14 with TRBJ1-1; 7 nucleotides match TRBD1. The CDR3 loop spans 16 amino acids. Per the germline V gene, CDR1 is SGHDN and CDR2 is FVKESK. Trimming cost V 2 bases and J 0 bases; bases outside gene matches: 6. The chain's CDR3 is CASSQKNRGMNTEAFF. As DNA, the CDR3 is TGTGCCAGCAGCCAAAAAAACAGGGGAATGAACACTGAAGCTTTCTTT.

V and J are TRBV12-1 and TRBJ1-5. TRBV12-1 has pseudogene status. The CDR3 spans 19 residues. The CDR3 DNA is TGTGCCAGCAGCTTTGCGAGGTGCCTGGCAGGGACCAACCCTCAGCCCCAGCATTTT. Its protein is CASSFARCLAGTNPQPQHF.

In this sample, this clone turned up a few times. The V and J genes are TRBV6-4 and TRBJ1-1; unclear D gene. Germline V CDR1 and CDR2: MRHNA, SNTAGT. The ends were cut back, 3 bases at V and 7 bases at J, with 12 bases in the middle. There are 13 residues in the CDR3. CDR3: CASSDEFGHEAFF. The CDR3 DNA is TGTGCCAGCAGTGATGAATTTGGTCATGAAGCTTTCTTT.